These 18 T cell receptor beta chains were sequenced from one sample in a study of neurological immune-mediated disorders. MiXCR, applied by TCRdb to the 5' RACE reads, yields one record per CDR3 protein. The sample lists roughly 100,000 distinct CDR3 sequences; 10% to 14% were seen once. Time point noted: longitudinal time-point 3. The sample consisted of PBMCs. All receptors come from a female donor with HTLV-1-associated myelopathy (HAM/TSP).

Many counts were recorded for this clonotype. The chain couples TRBV18 to TRBJ2-7; 7 bases match TRBD2. CDR3 length: 13 residues. With 5 bases clipped from V and 4 bases from J, the junction kept 5 bases outside the gene matches. In germline, CDR1 is KGHSH, CDR2 LQKENI. The CDR3 bases are TGTGCCAGCTCATGGACTAGGCCTTACGAGCAGTACTTC. Protein product: CASSWTRPYEQYF.

As regards this clonotype: Since a much larger clone is just one base distant, this may be a read error. V gene TRBV20-1 combines with J gene TRBJ1-2, with D perhaps matching TRBD1 (5 bases). CDR3 length: 13 amino acids. Germline CDR1 is DFQATT and CDR2 is SNEGSKA (reference sequence). The CDR3 sequence: CCARDGTFYGYTF. The CDR3 DNA reads TGCTGTGCCCGGGACGGGACCTTCTATGGCTACACCTTC.

As concerns this clonotype: A junction end diverges from the germline sequence, so it may reflect a read error. This chain links TRBV5-1 with TRBJ2-3, with 8 bases fitting TRBD2. This CDR3 is 19 amino acids long. Germline-derived CDR1 and CDR2 are SGHRS and YFSETQ. The DNA for the CDR3 is TGCGCCAGAAGCTTGTCGATTATCGGGGGGGCCACAATGGCAGATACGCAGTATTTT. Its protein product is CARSLSIIGGATMADTQYF.

V usage is TRBV7-2 and J usage is TRBJ2-5; TRBD2 matches at 7 bases. CDR1 SGHTA and CDR2 FQGNSA come from the germline V gene. Trimming at V came to 4 bases and at J to 4 bases, leaving 12 bases not matched to a gene. This CDR3 has 16 amino acids. CDR3 bases: TGTGCCAGCAGCTCAGCGTCTGGCGGGGGTTTAGAGACCCAGTACTTC. It specifies CASSSASGGGLETQYF.

V and J are TRBV6-2 or TRBV6-3 and TRBJ2-1; no reliable D call. CDR3 length equals 15 residues. V was shortened by 7 bases and J by 8 bases, with 21 bases between the two germline ends. Germline V CDR1 and CDR2: MNHEY, SVGEGT. CDR3 DNA sequence: TGTGCCAGCATACCTCGGGCGGCTCGCAGCGATGAGCAGTTCTTC. Protein product: CASIPRAARSDEQFF.

This clonotype has at least ten counts. V and J are TRBV6-6 and TRBJ1-2; 7 nucleotides line up with TRBD1. The V gene's germline CDR1 is MNHNY and CDR2 SVGAGI (reference sequence). The CDR3 covers 13 residues. V shed 6 bases, J shed 2 bases, and the junction held 3 bases outside the gene matches. CDR3 in amino acids: CASRRGQNYGYTF. The CDR3 region has the DNA TGTGCCAGCAGACGGGGACAGAACTATGGCTACACCTTC.

This clonotype was detected many times. The chain employs TRBV11-3 and TRBJ2-1; D is uncertain. The CDR3 covers 13 residues. With 5 bases removed from V and 0 bases from J, the gap between germline ends came to 5 bases. The germline V gene encodes CDR1 SGHNT and CDR2 YENEEA. CDR3 sequence (DNA): TGTGCCAGCAGCCCCAACTCCTACAATGAGCAGTTCTTC. Encoded protein: CASSPNSYNEQFF.

This clonotype was seen at least ten times. The chain has TRBV15 and TRBJ1-1, with D unclear. Trimming stripped 7 bases from V and 0 bases from J, with 12 bases between. This CDR3 contains 14 residues. CDR1 and CDR2 (germline): LNHNV, YYDKDF (reference sequence). In DNA form, the CDR3 reads TGTGCCACCACCCCCGGGAGTATGAACACTGAAGCTTTCTTT. Translated: CATTPGSMNTEAFF. The variable domain in full, completed from reference TRBV15 and TRBJ1-1, reads DAMVIQNPRYQVTQFGKPVTLSCSQTLNHNVMYWYQQKSSQAPKLLFHYYDKDFNNEADTPDNFQSRRPNTSFCFLDIRSPGLGDTAMYLCATTPGSMNTEAFFGQGTRLTVV.

This clonotype was detected ten times or more. This chain joins TRBV5-1 and TRBJ1-1; D not resolved. Germline assignment: CDR1 SGHRS and CDR2 YFSETQ. The CDR3 consists of 14 residues. V dropped 0 bases and J dropped 1 base, with 7 bases sitting between them. CDR3 in amino acids: CASSLDGSNTEAFF. CDR3 nucleotide sequence: TGCGCCAGCAGCTTGGACGGTTCGAACACTGAAGCTTTCTTT.

This chain connects TRBV27 to TRBJ2-7, with D hard to call. The CDR3 spans 12 residues. The germline CDR1 and CDR2 sequences are MNHEY and SMNVEV (reference sequence). Trimming cost V 1 base and J 4 bases, with 5 bases left between them. The CDR3 region has the DNA TGTGCCAGCAGTTTATTCGGATACGAGCAGTACTTC. Protein: CASSLFGYEQYF.

The table lists this clonotype with a few counts. The chain couples TRBV20-1 to TRBJ2-3, with TRBD2 matching 13 bases. The CDR3 consists of 19 residues. V was pared by 0 bases and J by 2 bases, with 11 bases of the junction left unmatched. Germline lookup yields CDR1 DFQATT and CDR2 SNEGSKA (reference sequence). CDR3 in amino acids: CSARDPGLAGVLITDTQYF. Here the CDR3 DNA reads TGCAGTGCTAGAGATCCCGGACTAGCGGGGGTCCTAATCACAGATACGCAGTATTTT.

There are many counts of this clonotype. CDR3 region: CASSKAGRLWDSGANVLTF. As DNA, the CDR3 is TGCGCCAGCAGCAAGGCAGGACGCCTTTGGGACTCTGGGGCCAACGTCCTGACTTTC. The chain is built from TRBV5-1 and TRBJ2-6; no clear D. The CDR3 has 19 residues. Germline-derived CDR1 and CDR2 are SGHRS and YFSETQ. The ends were cut back, 4 bases at V and 0 bases at J, with 20 bases in the middle.

This clonotype showed up many times. V is TRBV5-4 and J is TRBJ2-7, with D possibly being TRBD2 (5 bases). Germline V CDR1 and CDR2: SGHNT, YYREEE (reference sequence). The CDR3 has 16 amino acids. V was cut by 4 bases and J by 1 base, with 18 bases left in between. Written as DNA, the CDR3 is TGTGCCAGCAGCACCAAACCCCGCAGGACTTCCTACGAGCAGTACTTC. It encodes CASSTKPRRTSYEQYF.

In its sample, this clonotype was seen many times. V and J are TRBV12-3 or TRBV12-4 and TRBJ1-2; D uncertain. The CDR3 has 13 amino acids. The V gene lost 5 bases and the J gene lost 4 bases, with 11 bases spanning the gap. CDR3 amino acids: CASSPQDIYGYTF. The CDR3, as DNA: TGTGCCAGCAGTCCGCAGGATATCTATGGCTACACCTTC.

This clonotype was observed at least ten times. This chain links TRBV4-1 with TRBJ2-7; 13 nucleotides agree with TRBD2. Unmatched junction bases numbered 3, after V lost 4 bases and J lost 3 bases. CDR3 length: 15 residues. Per germline, CDR1 MGHRA and CDR2 YSYEKL. The CDR3 here is CASSPGLAGVYEQYF. The CDR3 DNA follows: TGCGCCAGCAGCCCCGGACTAGCGGGGGTCTACGAGCAGTACTTC.

For this clonotype: A clone one base away is much larger, so this may be a read error. The V call is TRBV20-1, the J call TRBJ2-2; the match to TRBD1 covers 8 bases. In germline, CDR1 is DFQATT, CDR2 SNEGSKA (reference sequence). The CDR3 has 14 amino acids. In DNA, the CDR3 is TGCAGTGCTCAGAGGACAGGGAGCACCTGGGAGCTGTTTTTT. Translated: CSAQRTGSTWELFF.

This clonotype is classed as medium-sized (0.01 to 0.1%). The rearrangement joins TRBV24-1 to TRBJ1-5; 11 nucleotides match TRBD1. Trimming at V came to 3 bases and at J to 1 base, leaving 1 base not matched to a gene. Germline loops: CDR1 KGHDR, CDR2 SFDVKD. This CDR3 contains 16 residues. CDR3 protein: CATSDRTGGSNQPQHF. CDR3 bases: TGTGCCACCAGTGATCGGACAGGGGGCAGCAATCAGCCCCAGCATTTT.

At least ten counts were recorded for this clonotype. J is TRBJ2-2 and V is TRBV5-1, with a tentative D call TRBD1 (7 bases). The V and J ends lost 0 bases and 0 bases respectively, with 15 bases between them. The CDR3 has 18 residues. Germline values: CDR1 SGHRS, CDR2 YFSETQ. CDR3 nucleotide sequence: TGCGCCAGCAGCTTGGACGCAGGGGGGTCCGCGAACACCGGGGAGCTGTTTTTT. Translated: CASSLDAGGSANTGELFF. The full variable domain, completed using reference TRBV5-1 and TRBJ2-2, is KAGVTQTPRYLIKTRGQQVTLSCSPISGHRSVSWYQQTPGQGLQFLFEYFSETQRNKGNFPGRFSGRQFSNSRSEMNVSTLELGDSALYLCASSLDAGGSANTGELFFGEGSRLTVL.